The present T cell receptor beta chain was sequenced within a study of CD8 T cells in ankylosing spondylitis. In TCRdb, the 5' RACE reads were re-called with MiXCR into one record per CDR3 protein. The repertoire includes approximately 140,000 distinct CDR3 sequences, around two fifths of them detected once, and roughly 15% sits in the top ten. This clonotype was seen just once. Trimming took 6 bases from V and 0 from J, leaving 11 bases between them. The CDR3 is 14 amino acids. Germline V CDR1 and CDR2: SQVTM, ANQGSEA. The clonotype was recovered from a male donor with ankylosing spondylitis. The chain has TRBV29-1 and TRBJ2-2, with D tentatively TRBD1 or TRBD2 (5 bases each). Source material: synovial fluid, either unsorted or a sorted T cell fraction (not recorded which). Here the CDR3 reads CSVRDATNTGELFF. CDR3 bases: TGCAGCGTACGGGACGCCACGAACACCGGGGAGCTGTTTTTT.